This T cell receptor (beta chain) was identified during a study of CD8 T cells in Susac syndrome. The RNA, roughly 0.45 to 1 ug, was put through reverse transcription using random hexamers. MiXCR, run by TCRdb on the immunoSEQ multiplex PCR reads, gives a single entry per CDR3 protein. The data contain about 240,000 distinct CDR3 sequences, about 96% of them singletons. FACS was used to enrich TEMRA cells, whereas the CD8+ and CD4+ T cells were obtained by negative isolation. The CDR3 contains 15 residues. Germline V lookup: CDR1 MDHEN, CDR2 SYDVKM. Trimming took off 7 bases at V and 6 bases at J, with 21 bases between the two ends.

The TCR originated in a human donor with Susac syndrome. Specimen: CD4+ T cells from PBMCs. The chain links TRBV28 to TRBJ1-1; no clear D gene. Here the CDR3 reads CASIDAGLLWAEAFF. CDR3 bases: TGTGCCAGCATCGATGCCGGCCTTCTTTGGGCTGAAGCTTTCTTT.